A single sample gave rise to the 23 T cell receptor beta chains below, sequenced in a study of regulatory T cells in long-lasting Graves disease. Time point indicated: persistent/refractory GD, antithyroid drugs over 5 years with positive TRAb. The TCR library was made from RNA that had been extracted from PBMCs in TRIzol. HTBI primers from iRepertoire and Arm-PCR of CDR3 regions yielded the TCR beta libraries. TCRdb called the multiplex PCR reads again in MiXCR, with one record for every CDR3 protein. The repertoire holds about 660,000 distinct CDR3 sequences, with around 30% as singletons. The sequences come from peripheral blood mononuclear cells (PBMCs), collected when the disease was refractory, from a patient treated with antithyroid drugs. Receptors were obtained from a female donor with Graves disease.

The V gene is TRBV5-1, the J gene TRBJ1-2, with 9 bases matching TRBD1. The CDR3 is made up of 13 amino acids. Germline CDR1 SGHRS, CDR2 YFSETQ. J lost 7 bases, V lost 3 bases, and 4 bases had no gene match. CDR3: CASSWGQGGGYTF. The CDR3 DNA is TGCGCCAGCAGCTGGGGACAGGGAGGTGGCTACACCTTC.

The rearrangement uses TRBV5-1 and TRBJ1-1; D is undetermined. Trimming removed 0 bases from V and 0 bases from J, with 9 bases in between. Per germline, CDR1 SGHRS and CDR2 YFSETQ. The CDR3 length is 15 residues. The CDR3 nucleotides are TGCGCCAGCAGCTTGGGGCCGGGCATGAACACTGAAGCTTTCTTT. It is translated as CASSLGPGMNTEAFF.

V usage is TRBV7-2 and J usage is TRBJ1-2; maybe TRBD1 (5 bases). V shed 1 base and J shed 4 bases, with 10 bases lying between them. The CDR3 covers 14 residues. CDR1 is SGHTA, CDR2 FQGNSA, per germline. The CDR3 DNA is TGTGCCAGCAGCTTAGATACGGGACCCTATGGCTACACCTTC. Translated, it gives CASSLDTGPYGYTF.

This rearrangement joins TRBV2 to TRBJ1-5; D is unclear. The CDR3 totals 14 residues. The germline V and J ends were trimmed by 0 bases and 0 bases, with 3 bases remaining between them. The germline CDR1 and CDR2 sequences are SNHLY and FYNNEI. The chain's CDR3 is CASSEALSNQPQHF. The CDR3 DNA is TGTGCCAGCAGTGAAGCCCTTAGCAATCAGCCCCAGCATTTT.

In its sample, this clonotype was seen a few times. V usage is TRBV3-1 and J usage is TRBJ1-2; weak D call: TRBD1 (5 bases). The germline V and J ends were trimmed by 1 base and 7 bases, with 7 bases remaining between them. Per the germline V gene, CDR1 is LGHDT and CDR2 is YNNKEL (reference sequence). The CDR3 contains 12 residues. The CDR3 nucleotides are TGTGCCAGCAGCCAAGGGGGCTCTGGCTACACCTTC. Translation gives CASSQGGSGYTF.

The CDR3 sequence: CSVEGRGVTGELFF. CDR3 coding DNA: TGCAGCGTTGAAGGTCGGGGGGTTACCGGGGAGCTGTTTTTT. J is TRBJ2-2 and V is TRBV29-1; 7 nucleotides line up with TRBD2. Losses at the gene ends were 1 base for V and 5 bases for J; bases not matched to a gene: 4. Germline V gene sequence: CDR1 SQVTM, CDR2 ANQGSEA. The CDR3 totals 14 residues.

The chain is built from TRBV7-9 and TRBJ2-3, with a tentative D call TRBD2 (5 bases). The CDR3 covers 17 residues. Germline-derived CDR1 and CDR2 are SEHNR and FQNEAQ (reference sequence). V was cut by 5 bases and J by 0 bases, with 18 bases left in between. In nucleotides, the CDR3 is TGTGCCAGCAGCCCGAGAGGGTTGGTCCGGAGCACAGATACGCAGTATTTT. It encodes CASSPRGLVRSTDTQYF.

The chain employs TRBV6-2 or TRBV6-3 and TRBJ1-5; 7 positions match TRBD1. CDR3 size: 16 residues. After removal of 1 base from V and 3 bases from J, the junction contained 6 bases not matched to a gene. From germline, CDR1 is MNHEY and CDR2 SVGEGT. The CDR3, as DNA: TGTGCCAGCAGTTACTACCCGGGGACAGCCAATCAGCCCCAGCATTTT. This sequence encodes CASSYYPGTANQPQHF.

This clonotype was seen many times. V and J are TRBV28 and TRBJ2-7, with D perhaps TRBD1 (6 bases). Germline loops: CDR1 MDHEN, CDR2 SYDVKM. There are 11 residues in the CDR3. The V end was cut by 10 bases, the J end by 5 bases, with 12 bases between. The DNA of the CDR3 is TGTGCCATCACACAGGGCCACGAGCAGTACTTC. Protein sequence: CAITQGHEQYF.

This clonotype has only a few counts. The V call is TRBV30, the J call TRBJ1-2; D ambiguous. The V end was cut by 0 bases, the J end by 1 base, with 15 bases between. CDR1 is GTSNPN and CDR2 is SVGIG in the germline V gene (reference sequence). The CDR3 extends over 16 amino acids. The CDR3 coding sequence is TGTGCCTGGAGTGTTGGCGCCTCGAACTTTAACTATGGCTACACCTTC. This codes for CAWSVGASNFNYGYTF.

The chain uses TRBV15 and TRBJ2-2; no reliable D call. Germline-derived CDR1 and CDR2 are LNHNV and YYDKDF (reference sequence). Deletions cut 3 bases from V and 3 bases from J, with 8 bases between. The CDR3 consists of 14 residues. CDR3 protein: CATSRSVHTGELFF. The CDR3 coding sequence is TGTGCCACCAGCAGGAGCGTACACACCGGGGAGCTGTTTTTT. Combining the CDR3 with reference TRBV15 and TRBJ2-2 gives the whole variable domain DAMVIQNPRYQVTQFGKPVTLSCSQTLNHNVMYWYQQKSSQAPKLLFHYYDKDFNNEADTPDNFQSRRPNTSFCFLDIRSPGLGDTAMYLCATSRSVHTGELFFGEGSRLTVL.

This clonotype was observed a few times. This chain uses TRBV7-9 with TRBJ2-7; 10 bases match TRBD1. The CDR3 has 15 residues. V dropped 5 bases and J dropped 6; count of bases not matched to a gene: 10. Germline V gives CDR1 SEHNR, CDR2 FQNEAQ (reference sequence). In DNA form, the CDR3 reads TGTGCCAGCAGCCCCAGCGGGACAGGGGTCCCCGAGCAGTACTTC. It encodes CASSPSGTGVPEQYF.

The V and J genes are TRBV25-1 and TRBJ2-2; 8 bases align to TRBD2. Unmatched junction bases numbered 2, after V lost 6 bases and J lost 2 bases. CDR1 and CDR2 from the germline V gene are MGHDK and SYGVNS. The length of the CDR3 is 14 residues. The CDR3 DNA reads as TGTGCCAGCAGAATAGCGGGAAACACCGGGGAGCTGTTTTTT. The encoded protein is CASRIAGNTGELFF.

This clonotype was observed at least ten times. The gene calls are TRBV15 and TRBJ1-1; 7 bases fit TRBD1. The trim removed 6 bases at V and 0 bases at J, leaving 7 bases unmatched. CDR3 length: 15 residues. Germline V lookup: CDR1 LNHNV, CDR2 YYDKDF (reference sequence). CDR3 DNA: TGTGCCACCAGGGAGAGGGACAGCTTGAACACTGAAGCTTTCTTT. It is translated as CATRERDSLNTEAFF.

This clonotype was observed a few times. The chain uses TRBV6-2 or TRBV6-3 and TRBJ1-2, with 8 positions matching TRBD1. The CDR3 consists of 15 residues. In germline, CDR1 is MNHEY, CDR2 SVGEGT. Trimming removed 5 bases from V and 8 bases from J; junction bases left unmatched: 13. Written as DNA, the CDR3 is TGTGCCAGCAGTGTACTTGGGCAGGGGGCTGAAGGCTACACCTTC. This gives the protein CASSVLGQGAEGYTF.

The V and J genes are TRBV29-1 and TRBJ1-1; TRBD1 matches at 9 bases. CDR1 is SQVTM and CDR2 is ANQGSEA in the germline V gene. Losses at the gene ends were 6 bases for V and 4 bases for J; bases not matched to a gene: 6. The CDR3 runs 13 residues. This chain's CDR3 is CSVTDRGTTEAFF. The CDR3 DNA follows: TGCAGCGTGACGGACAGGGGCACCACTGAAGCTTTCTTT.

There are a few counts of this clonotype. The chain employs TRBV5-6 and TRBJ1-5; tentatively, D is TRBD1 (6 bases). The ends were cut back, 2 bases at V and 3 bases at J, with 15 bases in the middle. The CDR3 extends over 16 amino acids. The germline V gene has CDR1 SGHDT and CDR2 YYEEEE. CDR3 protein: CASSLWSGAYNQPQHF. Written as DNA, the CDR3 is TGTGCCAGCAGCTTATGGTCAGGGGCGTACAATCAGCCCCAGCATTTT.

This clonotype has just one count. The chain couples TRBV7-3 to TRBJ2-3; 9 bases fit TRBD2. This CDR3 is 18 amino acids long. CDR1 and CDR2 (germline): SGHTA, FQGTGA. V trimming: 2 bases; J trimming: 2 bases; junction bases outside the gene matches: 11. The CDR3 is CASSLWGRREGNTDTQYF. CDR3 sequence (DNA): TGTGCCAGCAGCTTATGGGGCCGGCGGGAGGGTAACACAGATACGCAGTATTTT.

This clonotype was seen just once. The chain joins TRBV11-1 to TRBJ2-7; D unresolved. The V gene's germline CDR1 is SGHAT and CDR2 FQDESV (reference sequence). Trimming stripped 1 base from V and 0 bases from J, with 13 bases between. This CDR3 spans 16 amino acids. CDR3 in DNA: TGTGCCAGCAGCTTAGAATGGCCGGCGAGCTCCTACGAGCAGTACTTC. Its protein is CASSLEWPASSYEQYF. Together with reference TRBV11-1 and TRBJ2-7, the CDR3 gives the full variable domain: EAEVAQSPRYKITEKSQAVAFWCDPISGHATLYWYRQILGQGPELLVQFQDESVVDDSQLPKDRFSAERLKGVDSTLKIQPAELGDSAMYLCASSLEWPASSYEQYFGPGTRLTVT.

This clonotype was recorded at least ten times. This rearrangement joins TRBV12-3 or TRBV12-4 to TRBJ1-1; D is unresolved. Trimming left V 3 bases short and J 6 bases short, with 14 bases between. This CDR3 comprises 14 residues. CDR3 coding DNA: TGTGCCAGCAGTTTTGGGGAGGCATCGGCTGAAGCTTTCTTT. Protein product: CASSFGEASAEAFF.

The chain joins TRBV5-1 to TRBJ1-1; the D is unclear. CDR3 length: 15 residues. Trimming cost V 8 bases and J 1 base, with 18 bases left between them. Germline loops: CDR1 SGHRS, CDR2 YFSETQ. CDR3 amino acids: CASHTGSGGNTEAFF. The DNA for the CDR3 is TGCGCCAGTCACACCGGCTCCGGAGGGAACACTGAAGCTTTCTTT. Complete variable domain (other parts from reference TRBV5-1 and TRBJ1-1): KAGVTQTPRYLIKTRGQQVTLSCSPISGHRSVSWYQQTPGQGLQFLFEYFSETQRNKGNFPGRFSGRQFSNSRSEMNVSTLELGDSALYLCASHTGSGGNTEAFFGQGTRLTVV.

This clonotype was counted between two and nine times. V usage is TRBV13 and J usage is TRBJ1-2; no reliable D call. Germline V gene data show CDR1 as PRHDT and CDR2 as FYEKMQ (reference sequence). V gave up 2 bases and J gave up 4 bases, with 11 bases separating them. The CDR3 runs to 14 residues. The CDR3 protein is CASSLRGSIYGYTF. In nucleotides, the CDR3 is TGTGCCAGCAGCTTACGTGGGTCCATCTATGGCTACACCTTC.

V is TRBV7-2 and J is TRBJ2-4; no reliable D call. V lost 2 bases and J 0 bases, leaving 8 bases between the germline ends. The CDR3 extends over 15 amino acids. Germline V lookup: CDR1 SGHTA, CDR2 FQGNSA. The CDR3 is CASSLYAGAKNIQYF. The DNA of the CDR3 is TGTGCCAGCAGCTTATATGCAGGAGCCAAAAACATTCAGTACTTC.